This is a list of T cell receptor beta chains from one sample in a study of early T cells in non-severe SARS-CoV-2 infection. TCRdb analysed the 5' RACE reads with MiXCR anew, one entry per CDR3 protein. Of 85,000 to 100,000 distinct CDR3 sequences listed, 15% to 20% are singletons. Specimen: whole blood, collected at baseline. These receptors were obtained from an adult who was a healthcare worker with PCR-confirmed SARS-CoV-2 infection or an uninfected control (not recorded which). Both conserved end residues are part of each CDR3. The D gene is left open where the match is weak. Some rows mark clone size as missing; the rest say once, few, many or name a class of expanded clone.

v_gene: TRBV11-2
j_gene: TRBJ1-2
abundance: NA
d_gene: NA
CDR3nt: TGTGCCAGCAGCCCCTGGCCAGAGTGGAGGAACTATGGCTACACCTTC
CDR3aa: CASSPWPEWRNYGYTF

v_gene: TRBV5-1
j_gene: TRBJ2-3
abundance: NA
d_gene: NA
CDR3nt: TGCGCCAGCAGCTTGGGAACAGGTTTAGATACGCAGTATTTT
CDR3aa: CASSLGTGLDTQYF

v_gene: TRBV5-1
j_gene: TRBJ2-5
abundance: few
d_gene: NA
CDR3nt: TGCGCCAGCAGCTTGGCCGCCGGGGCGGAGACCCAGTACTTC
CDR3aa: CASSLAAGAETQYF

v_gene: TRBV23-1
j_gene: TRBJ2-3
abundance: few
d_gene: TRBD2
CDR3nt: TGCGCCAGCATGCCACCTCAGCGGGAGAGAAGCACAGATACGCAGTATTTT
CDR3aa: CASMPPQRERSTDTQYF

v_gene: TRBV14
j_gene: TRBJ2-4
abundance: NA
d_gene: NA
CDR3nt: TGTGCCAGCAGCCAAGCAGGGACGGGAAACATTCAGTACTTC
CDR3aa: CASSQAGTGNIQYF

v_gene: TRBV12-3/TRBV12-4
j_gene: TRBJ2-7
abundance: many
d_gene: TRBD1
CDR3nt: TGTGCCAGCCGAAACCGGGACAGCTCCTACGAGCAGTACTTC
CDR3aa: CASRNRDSSYEQYF

v_gene: TRBV5-4
j_gene: TRBJ1-6
abundance: few
d_gene: NA
CDR3nt: TGTGCCAGCACCTCACGGACGGCTAATTCACCCCTCCACTTT
CDR3aa: CASTSRTANSPLHF

v_gene: TRBV5-4
j_gene: TRBJ2-1
abundance: many
d_gene: NA
CDR3nt: TGTGCCAGCAGCTTGGGGGCCCCGGGGGAGCAGTTCTTC
CDR3aa: CASSLGAPGEQFF

v_gene: TRBV5-4
j_gene: TRBJ2-3
abundance: NA
d_gene: NA
CDR3nt: TGTGCCAGCAGCTTGCCCGACAGGGAGGGAGGAGATACGCAGTATTTT
CDR3aa: CASSLPDREGGDTQYF

v_gene: TRBV7-6
j_gene: TRBJ2-1
abundance: few
d_gene: NA
CDR3nt: TGTGCCAGCAGCTTAGAACGAGATGAGCAGTTCTTC
CDR3aa: CASSLERDEQFF

v_gene: TRBV18
j_gene: TRBJ1-1
abundance: NA
d_gene: TRBD1
CDR3nt: TGTGCCAGCTCACTAAAAGTAGTGGACAGGGCGACTGAAGCTTTCTTT
CDR3aa: CASSLKVVDRATEAFF

v_gene: TRBV12-3/TRBV12-4
j_gene: TRBJ2-3
abundance: NA
d_gene: NA
CDR3nt: TGTGCCAGCAGTTGGACTAGCACAGATACGCAGTATTTT
CDR3aa: CASSWTSTDTQYF

v_gene: TRBV28
j_gene: TRBJ1-1
abundance: few
d_gene: NA
CDR3nt: TGTGCCAGCAGTTTATCCTGGACTGCTGAAGCTTTCTTT
CDR3aa: CASSLSWTAEAFF